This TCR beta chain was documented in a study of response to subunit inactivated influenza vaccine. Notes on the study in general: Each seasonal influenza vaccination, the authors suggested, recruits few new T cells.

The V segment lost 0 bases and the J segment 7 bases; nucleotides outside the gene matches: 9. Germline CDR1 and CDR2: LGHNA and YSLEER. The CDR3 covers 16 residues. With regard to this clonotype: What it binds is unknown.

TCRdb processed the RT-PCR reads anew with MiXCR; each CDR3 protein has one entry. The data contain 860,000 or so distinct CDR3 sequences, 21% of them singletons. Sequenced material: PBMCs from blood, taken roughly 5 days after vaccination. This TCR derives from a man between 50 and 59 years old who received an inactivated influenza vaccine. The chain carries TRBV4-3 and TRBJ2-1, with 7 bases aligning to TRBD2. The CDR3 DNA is TGCGCCAGCAGCCAAGATCGCGGGAGAGGGCCTAATGAGCAGTTCTTC. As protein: CASSQDRGRGPNEQFF.